One and the same sample provided the 21 T cell receptor beta chains below, sequenced in a study of T-cell reconstitution after alpha-beta-depleted transplantation in children. A TCRbeta library incorporating unique molecular identifiers was prepared. TCRdb fed the PCR reads into MiXCR, producing one record per CDR3 protein. The sample lists hundreds of thousands of distinct CDR3 sequences, more than 10% occurring once. Sequences were derived from PBMCs from the stem cell graft donor, sampled from the stem cell graft. These receptors were taken from a human donor who donated a stem cell graft to a child with acute lymphoblastic leukemia.

The chain is built from TRBV28 and TRBJ1-5; D is unclear. V lost 5 bases and J lost 7, with 30 bases in between. The germline V gene encodes CDR1 MDHEN and CDR2 SYDVKM. The CDR3 consists of 19 residues. The DNA for the CDR3 is TGTGCCAGCAGTCCCCGTCAGTGGGCAACGAGGATTATGTACCAGCCCCAGCATTTT. Amino acids: CASSPRQWATRIMYQPQHF.

This clonotype has ten or more counts. The V gene is TRBV21-1, the J gene TRBJ2-6. TRBV21-1 is reported as a pseudogene. The CDR3 totals 14 residues. This CDR3 reads CASSKDSGANVLTF. As DNA, the CDR3 is TGTGCCAGCAGCAAGGACTCTGGGGCCAACGTCCTGACTTTC.

Comment on this clonotype: This may stem from a read error, because a much larger clone lies one nucleotide away. This chain uses TRBV10-3 with TRBJ2-2; 11 bases line up with TRBD1. CDR1 ENHRY and CDR2 SYGVKD come from the germline V gene. The CDR3 length is 16 residues. In nucleotides, the CDR3 is TGTGCCATCAACAATGGACAGGGGGCGAACACCGGGGAGCTGGTTTTT. Its translation is CAINNGQGANTGELVF.

This clonotype has at least ten counts. The chain recombines TRBV12-3 or TRBV12-4 with TRBJ1-2; possible D gene TRBD1, 5 bases. This CDR3 region has 14 residues. V lost 4 bases, J lost 8 bases, and 17 bases lay in between. CDR3 nucleotide sequence: TGTGCCAGCAGTTCCACGGGACTCCCGAGGGGCTACACCTTC. This translates into CASSSTGLPRGYTF.

This clonotype was seen many times. The J gene is TRBJ1-6, the V gene TRBV6-1; 11 bases fit TRBD1. This CDR3 is 15 amino acids long. Trimming at V came to 6 bases and at J to 7 bases, leaving 5 bases not matched to a gene. Germline loops: CDR1 MNHNS, CDR2 SASEGT. The CDR3 reads CASSRDRGWNSPLHF. CDR3 coding DNA: TGTGCCAGCAGCCGGGACAGGGGGTGGAATTCACCCCTCCACTTT.

Many counts were recorded for this clonotype. The rearrangement uses TRBV12-3 or TRBV12-4 and TRBJ2-1; the match to TRBD1 covers 11 bases. CDR3 length: 15 residues. J was trimmed by 7 bases and V by 8 bases; bases with no gene match: 10. CDR3 coding DNA: TGTGCCAGCTGCCGGACAGGGGGCCGGATTAATGAGCAGTTCTTC. It specifies CASCRTGGRINEQFF.

The table lists this clonotype with many counts. One end of the junction does not line up with germline, which may come from a read error. The CDR3 protein is CASSVDEQGPVDF. CDR3 nucleotides: TGTGCCAGCAGCGTAGACGAACAGGGCCCGGTGGACTTC. J is TRBJ2-4 and V is TRBV9; maybe TRBD1 (6 bases). Germline V gene sequence: CDR1 SGDLS, CDR2 YYNGEE. The CDR3 extends over 13 amino acids. Drawing the rest from reference TRBV9 and TRBJ2-4, the complete variable domain is DSGVTQTPKHLITATGQRVTLRCSPRSGDLSVYWYQQSLDQGLQFLIQYYNGEERAKGNILERFSAQQFPDLHSELNLSSLELGDSALYFCASSVDEQGPVDFGAGTRLSVL.

This clonotype was recorded many times. The gene calls are TRBV6-1 and TRBJ2-7, with 7 positions matching TRBD1. This CDR3 contains 12 residues. With 7 bases clipped from V and 2 bases from J, the junction kept 2 bases outside the gene matches. Germline-derived CDR1 and CDR2 are MNHNS and SASEGT. The CDR3 sequence is CASMGQPYEQYF. Written as DNA, the CDR3 is TGTGCCAGCATGGGACAGCCCTACGAGCAGTACTTC.

This clonotype occurred many times. This chain joins TRBV6-1 and TRBJ1-5, with a possible D match to TRBD1 (5 bases). CDR3 length equals 14 residues. The V and J ends lost 2 bases and 4 bases respectively, with 9 bases between them. Looked up from germline, CDR1 is MNHNS and CDR2 is SASEGT. In DNA form, the CDR3 reads TGTGCCAGCAGTGAAATGGGGGTGAATCAGCCCCAGCATTTT. Translating gives CASSEMGVNQPQHF.

V is TRBV4-3 and J is TRBJ2-1; the D gene is possibly TRBD2 (6 bases). The CDR3 totals 15 residues. Looked up from germline, CDR1 is LGHNA and CDR2 is YSLEER. V dropped 4 bases and J dropped 7 bases, with 17 bases sitting between them. CDR3 sequence (DNA): TGCGCCAGCAGCCCTGGGGTCTGGGGGGTGAATGAGCAGTTCTTC. Its translation is CASSPGVWGVNEQFF.

This clonotype was seen ten or more times. The V call is TRBV28, the J call TRBJ2-7; 7 bases line up with TRBD1. The CDR3 is 14 residues long. V shed 5 bases and J 5 bases; nucleotides not matched to a gene: 9. CDR1 MDHEN and CDR2 SYDVKM come from the germline V gene. CDR3 sequence reads: CASSRDQGVNEQYF. In DNA form, the CDR3 reads TGTGCCAGCAGTAGGGACCAGGGGGTGAACGAGCAGTACTTC.

This clonotype was counted ten times or more. This chain connects TRBV30 to TRBJ2-2, with D hard to call. This CDR3 is 15 amino acids long. Germline loops: CDR1 GTSNPN, CDR2 SVGIG (reference sequence). Trimming stripped 2 bases from V and 0 bases from J, with 10 bases between. This chain's CDR3 is CAWSRGQPNTGELFF. The CDR3 region has the DNA TGTGCCTGGAGTCGTGGTCAGCCGAACACCGGGGAGCTGTTTTTT. The full variable domain, rest sourced from reference TRBV30 and TRBJ2-2, is SQTIHQWPATLVQPVGSPLSLECTVEGTSNPNLYWYRQAAGRGLQLLFYSVGIGQISSEVPQNLSASRPQDRQFILSSKKLLLSDSGFYLCAWSRGQPNTGELFFGEGSRLTVL.

This clonotype was seen many times. The chain employs TRBV5-5 and TRBJ2-5; D might be TRBD2 (6 bases). Germline V CDR1 and CDR2: SGHKS, YYEKEE (reference sequence). The CDR3 loop spans 14 amino acids. V was cut by 3 bases and J by 1 base, with 10 bases left in between. CDR3 protein: CASSWMGGQETQYF. In DNA, the CDR3 is TGTGCCAGCAGCTGGATGGGGGGCCAAGAGACCCAGTACTTC.

The table lists this clonotype with many counts. The J gene is TRBJ2-7, the V gene TRBV5-1; no definite D call. Trimming left V 1 base short and J 7 bases short, with 9 bases between. The CDR3 is 12 residues long. Germline assignment: CDR1 SGHRS and CDR2 YFSETQ. Here the CDR3 DNA reads TGCGCCAGCAGCTTGACGGGTGAGGAGCAGTACTTC. It translates to CASSLTGEEQYF.

The table lists this clonotype with a count of one. The chain carries TRBV12-3 or TRBV12-4 and TRBJ2-1; TRBD1 matches at 10 bases. This CDR3 contains 15 residues. Unmatched junction bases numbered 6, after V lost 4 bases and J lost 6 bases. The CDR3 spells CASSSGQGRRNEQFF. CDR3 coding DNA: TGTGCCAGCAGTTCGGGACAGGGGAGACGCAATGAGCAGTTCTTC.

This chain uses TRBV5-1 with TRBJ2-5; D ambiguous. The CDR3 totals 14 residues. CDR1 is SGHRS, CDR2 YFSETQ, per germline. V was trimmed by 1 base and J by 4 bases, leaving 11 bases between them. The CDR3 DNA reads as TGCGCCAGCAGCTTGTTGATATATGGAGAGACCCAGTACTTC. Its protein product is CASSLLIYGETQYF.

This clonotype was seen repeatedly, ten times or more. CDR3 sequence (DNA): TGTGCCAGCAGCGTACAACCGGGACTAGCCTTCGACGAGCAGTACTTC. This codes for CASSVQPGLAFDEQYF. The chain employs TRBV9 and TRBJ2-7; 9 nucleotides line up with TRBD2. CDR1 and CDR2 (germline): SGDLS, YYNGEE. The CDR3 is 16 amino acids. Unmatched junction bases numbered 10, after V lost 1 base and J lost 5 bases.

This clonotype has at least ten counts. The CDR3 DNA reads TGTGCCAGCATAAGCCCTGGCAACAATGAGCAGTTCTTC. Translated: CASISPGNNEQFF. This rearrangement joins TRBV6-1 to TRBJ2-1; D not certain. The CDR3 contains 13 residues. Trimming left V 7 bases short and J 5 bases short, with 12 bases between. The germline gives CDR1 MNHNS, CDR2 SASEGT.

A remark on this clonotype: This may be a read error, as it is one base from a much larger clone. This chain links TRBV10-3 with TRBJ2-1; 15 bases line up with TRBD2. Germline assignment: CDR1 ENHRY and CDR2 SYGVKD. This CDR3 contains 15 residues. In nucleotides, the CDR3 is TGTGCCATCAGTGAGGGGACTAGCGGGAGGACTGAGCAGTTATTC. This codes for CAISEGTSGRTEQLF.

This clonotype was recorded only once. One base away lies a much larger clone, so this may be a sequencing read error. This chain connects TRBV5-6 to TRBJ1-1, with 7 nucleotides matching TRBD1. V shed 4 bases and J 10 bases; nucleotides not matched to a gene: 13. Germline-derived CDR1 and CDR2 are SGHDT and YYEEEE. This CDR3 has 14 amino acids. Written as DNA, the CDR3 is TGTGCCAGCAGCCGAACGGACAGGCGGACGGGAGCTTTCTTT. It encodes CASSRTDRRTGAFF.

This clonotype was seen ten or more times. The chain uses TRBV24-1 and TRBJ2-2; no clear D. Deletions cut 1 base from V and 4 bases from J, with 15 bases between. CDR1 and CDR2 from the germline V gene are KGHDR and SFDVKD. The CDR3 extends over 17 amino acids. The CDR3 loop is CATSDLSVDPGTGELFF. As DNA, the CDR3 is TGTGCCACCAGTGATTTATCGGTCGATCCTGGCACCGGGGAGCTGTTTTTT.